The 6 T cell receptor beta chains listed next were all sequenced from one sample in a study of CD8 T cell repertoires and HIV-1 epitope variants. TCRdb keeps only in-frame clones here, not all; method: immunoSEQ multiplex PCR. The sample lists about 5,000 clones; more than 55% were seen once. Antigens for these TCRs are unknown. The sequenced material came from cultured CD8+ T cells derived from PBMCs. Receptors originate from a male donor with HIV.

V and J are TRBV5-4 and TRBJ2-1, with 9 bases that match TRBD1. The CDR3 covers 14 residues. CDR1 and CDR2 (germline): SGHNT, YYREEE (reference sequence). Unmatched junction bases numbered 2, after V lost 4 bases and J lost 3 bases. As DNA, the CDR3 is TGTGCCAGCAGCCCGGACAGGGGCTACAATGAGCAGTTCTTC. Translation gives CASSPDRGYNEQFF.

There are a few counts of this clone. V gene TRBV6-1 combines with J gene TRBJ1-5; D unresolved. CDR1 and CDR2 (germline): MNHNS, SASEGT. The CDR3 has 15 residues. V was trimmed by 6 bases and J by 5 bases, leaving 17 bases between them. The CDR3: CASSVDTDNYQPQHF. The CDR3 DNA reads as TGTGCCAGCAGCGTAGACACCGACAACTATCAGCCCCAGCATTTT.

V usage is TRBV16 and J usage is TRBJ2-1, with D possibly called TRBD1 or TRBD2 (5 bases each). Germline values: CDR1 KGHSY, CDR2 FQNENV. With 6 bases removed from V and 7 bases from J, the gap between germline ends came to 16 bases. The CDR3 length is 14 residues. The CDR3 bases are TGTGCCAGCAGTCCCGCCGGGACGGGGAATGAGCAGTTCTTC. It encodes CASSPAGTGNEQFF.

V gene TRBV27 combines with J gene TRBJ1-4; tentatively, D is TRBD1 (6 bases). The germline CDR1 and CDR2 sequences are MNHEY and SMNVEV (reference sequence). V dropped 5 bases and J dropped 6 bases, with 16 bases sitting between them. This CDR3 contains 15 residues. In DNA form, the CDR3 reads TGTGCCAGCAGTCCTTGGACAGATGAGGATGAAAAACTGTTTTTT. Its translation is CASSPWTDEDEKLFF.

The chain joins TRBV10-1 to TRBJ2-7, with D perhaps matching TRBD2 (5 bases). The germline CDR1 and CDR2 sequences are WNHNN and SYGVQD (reference sequence). V was clipped by 0 bases and J by 3 bases, with 6 bases between them. This CDR3 spans 13 amino acids. The CDR3 loop reads CASSESRDYEQYF. CDR3 nucleotide sequence: TGCGCCAGCAGTGAGTCGAGGGACTACGAGCAGTACTTC.

The sample holds one count of this clone. V is TRBV15 and J is TRBJ1-1, with no clear D. The V gene lost 1 base and the J gene lost 0 bases, with 6 bases spanning the gap. The germline CDR1 and CDR2 sequences are LNHNV and YYDKDF (reference sequence). CDR3 length: 14 amino acids. The CDR3 loop is CATSRGAVNTEAFF. The CDR3 DNA reads as TGTGCCACCAGCAGAGGTGCCGTGAACACTGAAGCTTTCTTT.